This is a list of T cell receptor beta chains from one sample in a study of blood T cells in healthy people across ages. Each CDR3 protein gets one entry after TCRdb re-called the 5' RACE reads with MiXCR. The sample yields about 1,800,000 distinct CDR3 sequences, approximately 28% seen once. Sequencing input: blood. The receptors originated from a woman in her twenties or thirties in good health. The CDR3 runs from the conserved cysteine through the conserved F or W. The D gene is left open where the match is weak.

v_call	j_call	cdr3_length	d_call	cdr3_aa
TRBV10-3	TRBJ2-5	15	TRBD2	CATLRLAGGGETQYF
TRBV18	TRBJ2-3	13	.	CASSPQESDTQYF
TRBV6-5	TRBJ1-4	15	TRBD1	CASSYSEGGAEKLFF
TRBV13	TRBJ1-5	14	.	CASSLSTSKQPQHF
TRBV19	TRBJ2-5	14	.	CASSTDGAGETQYF
TRBV12-3/TRBV12-4	TRBJ2-3	16	TRBD2	CASSFGGSGSMDTQYF
TRBV6-1	TRBJ1-1	18	TRBD1	CASSLRHGTGGMNTEAFF
TRBV7-2	TRBJ1-6	16	.	CASSLSWDNYNSPLHF
TRBV5-1	TRBJ2-7	15	.	CASSLGGVPDYEQYF
TRBV28	TRBJ2-5	14	TRBD1	CASSWDRVQETQYF
TRBV20-1	TRBJ2-7	15	.	CSATRPGGLSYEQYF
TRBV7-7	TRBJ2-1	16	TRBD2	CASSPLSGGANNEQFF
TRBV21-1	TRBJ2-1	16	.	CASSETTGGARDEQFF
TRBV4-1	TRBJ2-5	15	.	CASSLMAGLQETQYF
TRBV15	TRBJ1-1	18	.	CATSRSLPIQARGTEAFF
TRBV20-1	TRBJ2-7	12	.	CSARGPEYEQYF
TRBV7-9	TRBJ1-5	16	TRBD1	CASSLDRGMGNQPQHF
TRBV29-1	TRBJ2-7	13	.	CSVEDALRTEQYF
TRBV20-1	TRBJ2-5	15	TRBD2	CSARVGGEAQETQYF
TRBV15	TRBJ1-5	13	.	CATSRDNNQPQHF
TRBV29-1	TRBJ2-3	14	.	CSATRTGRADTQYF
TRBV12-3/TRBV12-4	TRBJ2-3	14	TRBD2	CASTTSGNTDTQYF
TRBV5-1	TRBJ2-7	14	.	CASSLAWREHEQYF
TRBV27	TRBJ2-3	14	TRBD1	CASSWGQNTDTRYF
TRBV10-2	TRBJ1-1	15	.	CASSEPPGLNTEAFF
TRBV29-1	TRBJ1-1	14	.	CSVENSGRVTEAFF
TRBV7-2	TRBJ2-5	14	.	CASNRGAQQETQYF
TRBV7-9	TRBJ1-3	17	.	CASSLWGGPNSGNTIYF
TRBV3-1	.	16	.	CASSPYGRGPQETQYF
TRBV11-1	TRBJ2-4	20	TRBD2	CASSFFGGQPGTSEKNIQYF
TRBV3-1	TRBJ1-5	12	.	CVSSQNLEPQHF
TRBV19	TRBJ1-4	10	.	CATGYEKLFF
TRBV24-1	TRBJ2-1	15	TRBD1	CATSPGTGYPNEQFF
TRBV25-1	TRBJ2-7	14	.	CASSESAGPYEQYF
TRBV12-3/TRBV12-4	TRBJ2-3	15	TRBD2	CASTTSGGPTDTQYF
TRBV20-1	TRBJ1-1	14	TRBD1	CSAQPGTDGTEAFF
TRBV12-3/TRBV12-4	TRBJ2-7	17	TRBD1	CASSSLKGQGVSYEQYF
TRBV5-6	TRBJ1-2	14	.	CASSFGEANYGYTF
TRBV5-1	TRBJ1-1	15	.	CASSLKMGRGTEAFF
TRBV6-5	TRBJ2-1	19	.	CASSYSRVAQRPSYNEQFF